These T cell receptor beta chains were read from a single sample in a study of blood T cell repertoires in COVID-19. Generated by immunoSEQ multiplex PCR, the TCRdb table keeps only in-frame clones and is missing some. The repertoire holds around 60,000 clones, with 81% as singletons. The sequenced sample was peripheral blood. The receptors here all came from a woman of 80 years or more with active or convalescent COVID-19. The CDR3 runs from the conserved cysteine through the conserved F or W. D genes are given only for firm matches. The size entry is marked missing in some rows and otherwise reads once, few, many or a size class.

CASSSGTGVYSGNTIYF	TGTGCCAGCTCTTCCGGGACAGGCGTTTACTCTGGAAACACCATATATTTT	TRBJ1-3	few	TRBV18	TRBD1
CASSFSGGSYNEQFF	TGCGCCAGCAGCTTCTCAGGGGGCTCCTACAATGAGCAGTTCTTC	TRBJ2-1	-	TRBV5-1	TRBD1
CASSSPGQGTYEQYF	TGTGCCAGCAGCTCACCGGGACAGGGGACCTACGAGCAGTACTTC	TRBJ2-7	-	TRBV11-2	TRBD1
CASSLEGTGGFYEQYF	TGTGCCAGCAGCTTGGAAGGGACAGGGGGTTTCTACGAGCAGTACTTC	TRBJ2-7	-	TRBV5-5	TRBD1
CASRRTGADYGYTF	TGTGCCAGCAGACGGACAGGGGCTGACTATGGCTACACCTTC	TRBJ1-2	few	TRBV27	TRBD1
CASTLSGGREKLFF	TGTGCCAGCACCCTCTCTGGGGGCAGGGAAAAACTGTTTTTT	TRBJ1-4	-	TRBV28	-
CASSLGSGLGSPLHF	TGTGCCAGCAGCTTAGGATCAGGGTTGGGGTCACCCCTCCACTTT	TRBJ1-6	-	TRBV7-2	-
CASSHQGTAPYEQYF	TGCGCCAGCAGTCACCAAGGGACAGCCCCCTACGAGCAGTACTTC	TRBJ2-7	-	TRBV23-1	TRBD1
CASSPVGGIYEQYF	TGTGCCAGCAGCCCCGTGGGGGGAATCTACGAGCAGTACTTC	TRBJ2-7	once	TRBV3-1/TRBV3-2	-
CASSPGTFGNTGELFF	TGTGCCAGCAGCCCCGGGACATTTGGAAACACCGGGGAGCTGTTTTTT	TRBJ2-2	-	TRBV9	-
CASSGQGGGNQPQHF	TGTGCCAGTAGTGGACAGGGGGGAGGCAATCAGCCCCAGCATTTT	TRBJ1-5	-	TRBV19	TRBD1
CASSSGTGSWGSTEAFF	TGTGCCAGCAGCTCCGGGACAGGGTCGTGGGGCAGCACTGAAGCTTTCTTT	TRBJ1-1	-	TRBV5-4	TRBD1
CASRPAAANYGYTF	TGTGCCAGCAGGCCAGCGGCGGCGAATTATGGCTACACCTTC	TRBJ1-2	-	TRBV28	-
CASSSDSNYGYTF	TGTGCCAGCAGTTCAGACAGTAACTATGGCTACACCTTC	TRBJ1-2	-	TRBV27	-
CASSPRPDEAFF	TGCGCCAGCAGCCCTAGGCCCGATGAAGCTTTCTTT	TRBJ1-1	once	TRBV5-1	-
CASSREGTVSGNTIYF	TGTGCCAGCAGTCGCGAGGGGACAGTCTCTGGAAACACCATATATTTT	TRBJ1-3	-	TRBV2	TRBD1
CANWMGEQGFYEQYF	TGTGCCAATTGGATGGGTGAACAGGGATTCTACGAGCAGTACTTC	TRBJ2-7	-	TRBV2	-
CASSVATAAVSGNTIYF	TGTGCCAGCAGCGTAGCTACTGCGGCAGTCTCTGGAAACACCATATATTTT	TRBJ1-3	-	TRBV9	-
CASSLDVDYGYTF	TGTGCCAGCAGCTTAGATGTAGACTATGGCTACACCTTC	TRBJ1-2	-	TRBV7-9	-
CASSLRDRDNEQFF	TGTGCCAGCAGCTTAAGGGACAGGGACAATGAGCAGTTCTTC	TRBJ2-1	-	TRBV7-9	TRBD1
CASSQSVGRLNTEAFF	TGCGCCAGCAGCCAGTCGGTGGGGCGCTTGAACACTGAAGCTTTCTTT	TRBJ1-1	-	TRBV4-3	-
CASSFGRGGNNEQFF	TGTGCCAGCAGCTTTGGACGGGGGGGGAACAATGAGCAGTTCTTC	TRBJ2-1	-	TRBV11-3	TRBD2
CSVGILDEQYF	TGCAGCGTCGGGATCCTGGACGAGCAGTACTTC	TRBJ2-7	-	TRBV29-1	-
CATKDRAVQYF	TGTGCCACCAAGGACAGGGCCGTGCAGTACTTC	TRBJ2-7	-	TRBV27	TRBD1
CASSVSLGADYGYTF	TGTGCCAGCAGCGTATCCCTGGGGGCGGACTATGGCTACACCTTC	TRBJ1-2	-	TRBV9	-
CSVRVNTNTEAFF	TGCAGCGTCAGGGTGAACACAAACACTGAAGCTTTCTTT	TRBJ1-1	-	TRBV29-1	-
CASSTGPGELYGQYF	TGTGCCAGTAGTACGGGTCCGGGGGAATTATACGGGCAGTACTTC	TRBJ2-7	-	TRBV19	-
CASSESGLNYGYTF	TGTGCCAGCAGTGAATCAGGACTAAACTATGGCTACACCTTC	TRBJ1-2	few	TRBV2	-
CASSISVGFNEKLFF	TGTGCCAGTAGTATCTCGGTCGGGTTTAATGAAAAACTGTTTTTT	TRBJ1-4	-	TRBV19	-
CASRPENQPQHF	TGTGCCAGCAGACCCGAGAATCAGCCCCAGCATTTT	TRBJ1-5	-	TRBV28	-
CASSLWGTGPNEQFF	TGTGCCAGCAGTTTATGGGGGACAGGGCCCAATGAGCAGTTCTTC	TRBJ2-1	once	TRBV27	TRBD1
CSASSGQVSGGYGYTF	TGCAGTGCTAGTAGCGGACAGGTCTCCGGGGGCTATGGCTACACCTTC	TRBJ1-2	-	TRBV20-1	TRBD1
CASSPMGRGSTDTQYF	TGTGCCAGCAGCCCTATGGGGCGGGGGAGCACAGATACGCAGTATTTT	TRBJ2-3	-	TRBV7-7	TRBD2
CASRRTTAGNEKLFF	TGTGCCAGCAGGAGAACGACCGCGGGGAATGAAAAACTGTTTTTT	TRBJ1-4	-	TRBV2	-
CASSRDTNTEAFF	TGTGCCAGCAGTAGAGACACAAACACTGAAGCTTTCTTT	TRBJ1-1	-	TRBV6-4	-
CASSFGAGGVGEQYF	TGCGCCAGCAGCTTCGGGGCTGGGGGCGTGGGCGAGCAGTACTTC	TRBJ2-7	many	TRBV5-1	-
CASGRDTQYF	TGTGCCAGCGGGAGGGATACGCAGTATTTT	TRBJ2-3	-	TRBV6-5	-